The clone carrying this T cell receptor (beta chain) showed up many times. This sample was taken from a study of breast tumors, draining lymph nodes, adjacent tissues. A single record per CDR3 protein comes from TCRdb applying MiXCR to the multiplex PCR reads. Of approximately 40,000 distinct CDR3 sequences in the sample, approximately 37% were seen once. The CDR3 is 14 residues long. Germline V lookup: CDR1 DFQATT, CDR2 SNEGSKA (reference sequence). V was trimmed by 6 bases and J by 5 bases, leaving 14 bases between them. This clonotype was sampled from a female donor with breast cancer. Some clones in this sample may be carry-over from other donors' samples. Specimen: breast tumor tissue. The chain joins TRBV20-1 to TRBJ1-6; D may be TRBD1 (5 bases). CDR3 residues: CSANVGTDNSPLHF. CDR3 DNA: TGCAGTGCAAACGTCGGGACCGATAATTCACCCCTCCACTTT.